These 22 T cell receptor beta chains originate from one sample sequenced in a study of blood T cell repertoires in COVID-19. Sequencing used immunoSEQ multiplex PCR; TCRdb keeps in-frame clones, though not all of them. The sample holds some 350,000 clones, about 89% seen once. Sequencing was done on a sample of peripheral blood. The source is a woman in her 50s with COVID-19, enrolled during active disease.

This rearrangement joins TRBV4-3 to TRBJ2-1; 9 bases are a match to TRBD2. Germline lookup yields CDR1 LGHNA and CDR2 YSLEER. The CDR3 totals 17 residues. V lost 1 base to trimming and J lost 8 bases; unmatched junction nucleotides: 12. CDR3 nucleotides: TGCGCCAGCAGCCAAGCGGCGGGAGGGGGTTATATATATGAGCAGTTCTTC. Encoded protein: CASSQAAGGGYIYEQFF.

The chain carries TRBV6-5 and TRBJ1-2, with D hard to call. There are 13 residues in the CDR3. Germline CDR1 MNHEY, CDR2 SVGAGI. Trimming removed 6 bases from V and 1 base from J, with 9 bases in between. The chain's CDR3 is CASSRGSNYGYTF. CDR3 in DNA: TGTGCCAGCAGCCGTGGCAGTAACTATGGCTACACCTTC.

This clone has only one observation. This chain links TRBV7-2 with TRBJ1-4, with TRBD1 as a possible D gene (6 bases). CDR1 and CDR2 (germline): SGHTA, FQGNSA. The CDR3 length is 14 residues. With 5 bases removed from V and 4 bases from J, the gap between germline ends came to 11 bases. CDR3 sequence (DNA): TGTGCCAGCAGCCCCGACAGGATTAATGAAAAACTGTTTTTT. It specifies CASSPDRINEKLFF.

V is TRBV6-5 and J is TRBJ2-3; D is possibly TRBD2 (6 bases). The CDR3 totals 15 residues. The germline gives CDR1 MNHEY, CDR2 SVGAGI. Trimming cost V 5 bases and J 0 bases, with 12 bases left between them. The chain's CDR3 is CASSRYSGSTDTQYF. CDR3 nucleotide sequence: TGTGCCAGCAGTCGTTATAGCGGTAGCACAGATACGCAGTATTTT.

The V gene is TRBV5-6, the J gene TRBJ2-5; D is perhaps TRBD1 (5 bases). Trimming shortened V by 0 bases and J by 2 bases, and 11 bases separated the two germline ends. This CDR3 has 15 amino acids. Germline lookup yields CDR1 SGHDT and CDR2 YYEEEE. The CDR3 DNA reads TGTGCCAGCAGCTTGGGACAGAAGAGACAAGAGACCCAGTACTTC. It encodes CASSLGQKRQETQYF. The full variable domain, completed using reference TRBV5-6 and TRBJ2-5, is DAGVTQSPTHLIKTRGQQVTLRCSPKSGHDTVSWYQQALGQGPQFIFQYYEEEERQRGNFPDRFSGHQFPNYSSELNVNALLLGDSALYLCASSLGQKRQETQYFGPGTRLLVL.

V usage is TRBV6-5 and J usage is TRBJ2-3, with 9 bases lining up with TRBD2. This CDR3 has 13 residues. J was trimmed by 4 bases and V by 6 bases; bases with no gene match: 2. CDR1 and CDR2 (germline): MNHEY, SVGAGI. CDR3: CASRLAGADTQYF. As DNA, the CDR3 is TGTGCCAGCAGGTTAGCGGGAGCAGATACGCAGTATTTT.

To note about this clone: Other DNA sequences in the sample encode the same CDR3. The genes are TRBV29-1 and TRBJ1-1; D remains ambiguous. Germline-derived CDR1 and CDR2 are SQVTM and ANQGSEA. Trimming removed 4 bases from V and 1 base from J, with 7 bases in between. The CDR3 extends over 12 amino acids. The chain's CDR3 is CSVGRGNTEAFF. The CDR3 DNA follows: TGCAGCGTTGGGCGGGGGAACACTGAAGCTTTCTTT.

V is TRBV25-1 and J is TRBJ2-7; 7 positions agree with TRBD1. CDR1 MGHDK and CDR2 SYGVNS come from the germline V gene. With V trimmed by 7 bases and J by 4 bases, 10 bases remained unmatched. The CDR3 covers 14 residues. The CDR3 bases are TGTGCCAGCACCCGACAGGGTCTGGGGTACGAGCAGTACTTC. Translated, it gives CASTRQGLGYEQYF.

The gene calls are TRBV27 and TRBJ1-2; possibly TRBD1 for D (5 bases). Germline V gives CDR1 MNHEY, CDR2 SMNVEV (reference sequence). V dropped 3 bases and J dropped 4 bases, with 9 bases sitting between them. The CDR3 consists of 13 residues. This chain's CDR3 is CASSLGTSYGYTF. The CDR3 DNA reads TGTGCCAGCAGTTTGGGGACTAGCTATGGCTACACCTTC.

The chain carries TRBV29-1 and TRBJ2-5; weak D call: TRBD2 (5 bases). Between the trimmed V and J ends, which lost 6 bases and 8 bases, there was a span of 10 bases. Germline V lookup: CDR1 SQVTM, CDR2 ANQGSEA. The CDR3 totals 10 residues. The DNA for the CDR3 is TGCAGCGTCTCCCCGGGAACCCAGTACTTC. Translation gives CSVSPGTQYF.

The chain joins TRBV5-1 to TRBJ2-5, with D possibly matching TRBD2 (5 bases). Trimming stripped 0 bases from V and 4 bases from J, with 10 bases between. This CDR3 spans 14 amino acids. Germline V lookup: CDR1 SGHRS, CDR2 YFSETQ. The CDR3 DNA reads TGCGCCAGCAGCTTGGGTTATCGGGGAGAGACCCAGTACTTC. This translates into CASSLGYRGETQYF.

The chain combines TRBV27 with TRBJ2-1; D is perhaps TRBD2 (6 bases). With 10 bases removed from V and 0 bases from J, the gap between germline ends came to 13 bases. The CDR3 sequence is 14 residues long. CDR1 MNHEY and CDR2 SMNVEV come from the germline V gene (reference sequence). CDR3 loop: CATADYSSYNEQFF. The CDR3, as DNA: TGTGCCACCGCGGACTACTCCTCCTACAATGAGCAGTTCTTC.

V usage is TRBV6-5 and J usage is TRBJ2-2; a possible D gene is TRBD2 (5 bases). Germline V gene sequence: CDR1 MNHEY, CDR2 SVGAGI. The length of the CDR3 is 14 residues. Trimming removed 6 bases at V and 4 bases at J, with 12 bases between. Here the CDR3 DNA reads TGTGCCAGCAGCGGACTGAGGTCCACCGGGGAGCTGTTTTTT. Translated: CASSGLRSTGELFF.

CDR3 region: CASGTETAREQYF. The CDR3 region has the DNA TGTGCCAGCGGGACAGAAACCGCCCGAGAGCAGTACTTC. J is TRBJ2-7 and V is TRBV6-5; TRBD1 matches 7 bases. V shed 8 bases, J shed 7 bases, and the junction held 11 bases outside the gene matches. CDR1 and CDR2 from the germline V gene are MNHEY and SVGAGI. The CDR3 is 13 amino acids.

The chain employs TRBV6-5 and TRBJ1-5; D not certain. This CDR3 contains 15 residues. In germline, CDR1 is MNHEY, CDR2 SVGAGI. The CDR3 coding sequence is TGTGCTACCGGGAGCAGTTACAATAGCAATCAGCCCCAGCATTTT. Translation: CATGSSYNSNQPQHF.

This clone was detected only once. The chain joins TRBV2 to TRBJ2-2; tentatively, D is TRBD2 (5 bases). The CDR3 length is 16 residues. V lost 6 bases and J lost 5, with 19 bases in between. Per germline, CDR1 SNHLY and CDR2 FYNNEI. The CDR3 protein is CASSGLRLGGTGELFF. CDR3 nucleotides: TGTGCCAGCAGCGGCCTTCGTTTAGGAGGTACCGGGGAGCTGTTTTTT.

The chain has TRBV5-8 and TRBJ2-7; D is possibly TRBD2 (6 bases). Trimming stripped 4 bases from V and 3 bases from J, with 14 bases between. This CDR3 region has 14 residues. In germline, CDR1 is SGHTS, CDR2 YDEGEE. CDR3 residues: CASSPGLIFYEQYF. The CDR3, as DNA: TGTGCCAGCAGCCCAGGACTAATTTTCTACGAGCAGTACTTC.

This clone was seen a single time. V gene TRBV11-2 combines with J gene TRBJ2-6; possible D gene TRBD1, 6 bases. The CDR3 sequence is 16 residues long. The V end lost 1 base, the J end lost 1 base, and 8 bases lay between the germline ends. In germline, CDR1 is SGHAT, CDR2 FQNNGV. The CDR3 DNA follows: TGTGCCAGCAGCTTAGGGCAGGGGTCTGGGGCCAACGTCCTGACTTTC. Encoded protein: CASSLGQGSGANVLTF.

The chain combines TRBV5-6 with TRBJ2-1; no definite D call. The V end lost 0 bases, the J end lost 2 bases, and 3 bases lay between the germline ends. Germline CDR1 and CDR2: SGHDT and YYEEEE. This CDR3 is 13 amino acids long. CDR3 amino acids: CASSLGPYNEQFF. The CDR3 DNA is TGTGCCAGCAGCTTGGGGCCCTACAATGAGCAGTTCTTC.

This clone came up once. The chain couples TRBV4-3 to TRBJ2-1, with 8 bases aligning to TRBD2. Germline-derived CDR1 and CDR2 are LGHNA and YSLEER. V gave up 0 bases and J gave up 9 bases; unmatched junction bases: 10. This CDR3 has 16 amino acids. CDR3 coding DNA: TGCGCCAGCAGCCAAGAAAGAGTAGCGGGACTGGTTGAGCAGTTCTTC. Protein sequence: CASSQERVAGLVEQFF.

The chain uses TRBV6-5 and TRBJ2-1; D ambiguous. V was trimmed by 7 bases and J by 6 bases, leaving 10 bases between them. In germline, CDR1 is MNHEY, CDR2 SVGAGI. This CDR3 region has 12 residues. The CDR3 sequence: CASTMRANEQFF. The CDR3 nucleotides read TGTGCCAGCACGATGCGAGCCAATGAGCAGTTCTTC.

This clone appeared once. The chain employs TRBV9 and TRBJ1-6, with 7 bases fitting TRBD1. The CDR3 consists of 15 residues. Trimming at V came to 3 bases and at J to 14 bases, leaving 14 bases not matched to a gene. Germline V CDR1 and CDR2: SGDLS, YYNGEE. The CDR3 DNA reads TGTGCCAGCAGCGCCCAGGGACAGCGGACTTCGGCCCTCCACTTT. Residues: CASSAQGQRTSALHF.